The rows below give T cell receptor beta chains drawn from one sample of a study of tumor and adjacent non-tumor tissue in lung cancer. TCRdb re-called the multiplex PCR reads with MiXCR, one entry per CDR3 protein. The sample consists of roughly 220,000 distinct CDR3 sequences, around 71% of them appearing once. The specimen was lung tumor tissue. The receptors were sampled from a man in his 60s with non-small cell lung cancer. Each CDR3 is given with its conserved first and last residue. A D gene is named only where the DNA matches it firmly. Clone size is shown for a subset of rows, as once, few, many or a class of expanded clone.

D	V	J	size	CDR3	DNA
.	TRBV12-3/TRBV12-4	TRBJ1-5	.	CASSSAGTASNQPQHF	TGTGCCAGCAGTTCCGCCGGGACGGCGAGCAATCAGCCCCAGCATTTT
.	TRBV11-2	TRBJ2-5	few	CASSLDRQGQPQYF	TGTGCTAGCAGCTTAGATCGGCAGGGGCAACCCCAGTACTTC
.	TRBV5-1	TRBJ1-1	.	CASSLLGGNTEAFF	TGCGCCAGCAGCTTGTTGGGGGGAAACACTGAAGCTTTCTTT
.	TRBV12-3/TRBV12-4	TRBJ2-7	once	CANSSYYEQYF	TGTGCCAACAGTTCGTACTACGAGCAGTACTTC
.	TRBV6-5	TRBJ2-5	.	CASRPRDDLRTQYF	TGTGCCAGCAGGCCCCGGGACGATCTAAGGACCCAGTACTTC
.	TRBV20-1	TRBJ1-5	.	CSVTFVGIGNQPQHF	TGCAGTGTCACATTTGTGGGCATCGGGAATCAGCCCCAGCATTTT
TRBD2	TRBV4-1	TRBJ2-3	many	CASSQDRPSGRVDTQYF	TGCGCCAGCAGCCAAGATCGGCCTAGCGGGAGGGTGGATACGCAGTATTTT
.	TRBV6-6	TRBJ2-5	.	CASSNYRATEETQYF	TGTGCCAGCAGTAACTACAGGGCCACCGAGGAGACCCAGTACTTC
.	TRBV4-2	TRBJ2-2	.	CASSQDGGTNIGELFF	TGTGCCAGCAGCCAAGACGGTGGCACCAACATCGGGGAGCTGTTTTTT
.	TRBV4-1	TRBJ1-1	many	CASSQELNTEAFF	TGCGCCAGCAGCCAAGAACTGAACACTGAAGCTTTCTTT
.	TRBV6-1	TRBJ1-5	few	CASMPLNQPQHF	TGTGCCAGCATGCCGCTGAATCAGCCCCAGCATTTT
TRBD1	TRBV5-5	TRBJ2-6	once	CASSLVITGGAGDNVLTF	TGTGCCAGCAGCTTGGTTATAACAGGGGGCGCTGGGGACAACGTCCTGACTTTC
TRBD1	TRBV20-1	TRBJ1-4	few	CSAAGQATNEKPFF	TGCAGTGCTGCCGGACAGGCAACTAATGAAAAACCGTTTTTT
.	TRBV20-1	TRBJ2-7	.	CSAPRRVSREQYF	TGCAGTGCCCCGAGAAGGGTCTCCAGGGAGCAGTACTTC
.	TRBV2	TRBJ2-5	.	CASSALTGAQETQYF	TGTGCCAGCAGTGCCCTGACTGGGGCGCAAGAGACCCAGTACTTC
.	TRBV11-2	TRBJ2-1	.	CASRSAFYNEQLF	TGTGCCAGCAGATCTGCGTTTTACAATGAGCAGCTCTTC
.	TRBV7-3	TRBJ2-4	few	CASSSGQGGHIQYF	TGTGCCAGCAGCTCGGGACAAGGAGGACACATTCAGTACTTC
.	TRBV5-6	TRBJ1-4	once	CASSLRRLGSEKLFF	TGTGCCAGCAGCTTGAGGCGGTTGGGGAGCGAAAAACTGTTTTTT
TRBD2	TRBV6-5	TRBJ2-7	.	CDSSYLAGVSYEEYF	TGTGACAGCAGTTACCTAGCGGGAGTATCCTACGAGGAGTACTTC
.	TRBV5-6	TRBJ2-1	few	CASSSPGFYEQFF	TGTGCCAGCAGCTCACCAGGGTTCTATGAGCAGTTCTTC
TRBD2	TRBV11-2	TRBJ2-5	few	CASSSTSGGLKETQYF	TGTGCCAGCAGCTCCACAAGCGGGGGGCTAAAGGAGACCCAGTACTTC
TRBD1	TRBV20-1	TRBJ1-5	once	CSANRGPSNQPQHF	TGCAGTGCTAACAGGGGGCCAAGCAATCAGCCCCAGCATTTT
TRBD2	TRBV5-4	TRBJ2-5	.	CASRTGTSGSPWTETHYF	TGTGCCAGCAGAACCGGCACTAGCGGGAGTCCTTGGACGGAGACCCATTACTTC
TRBD1	TRBV6-6	TRBJ2-5	.	CAISYRDRGQETQYF	TGTGCCATCAGTTATCGGGACAGGGGGCAAGAGACCCAGTACTTC
.	TRBV20-1	TRBJ2-3	.	CSAWSTRTADTQYF	TGCAGTGCGTGGTCCACTAGGACCGCAGATACGCAGTATTTT
TRBD1	TRBV29-1	TRBJ2-5	.	CSVGTGQTQYF	TGCAGCGTTGGGACAGGACAGACCCAGTACTTC
.	TRBV11-2	TRBJ2-1	once	CASSLGGSNEQFF	TGTGCCAGCAGCTTAGGGGGAAGCAATGAGCAGTTCTTC
TRBD1	TRBV6-2/TRBV6-3	TRBJ2-3	.	CASSYCRVGQDTQYF	TGTGCCAGCAGTTACTGCAGAGTGGGACAGGATACGCAGTATTTT
.	TRBV6-6	TRBJ1-6	.	CASSRWTVGSPLHF	TGTGCCAGCAGTCGTTGGACAGTCGGTTCACCCCTCCACTTC
.	TRBV12-3/TRBV12-4	TRBJ2-3	.	CANSPDRDTQYF	TGTGCCAACAGCCCAGACCGAGATACGCAGTACTTT
TRBD1	TRBV29-1	TRBJ2-7	once	CGTKWDRASTEQYF	TGCGGCACAAAATGGGACAGGGCGTCGACGGAGCAGTACTTC
.	TRBV11-3	TRBJ2-1	.	CANSLAGPVDEQFF	TGTGCCAACAGCTTGGCAGGGCCGGTCGATGAGCAGTTCTTC
.	TRBV10-2	TRBJ2-4	.	CASRVDSPENIQYF	TGCGCCAGCAGAGTTGATAGTCCAGAAAACATTCAGTACTTC
TRBD2	TRBV5-5	TRBJ2-1	.	CGSSSIAGGINEQFF	TGTGGCAGCAGCTCCATAGCGGGGGGTATCAATGAGCAGTTCTTC
TRBD1	TRBV20-1	TRBJ1-1	.	CSVGDREWMNTEAFF	TGCAGTGTTGGCGACAGGGAGTGGATGAACACTGAAGCTTTCTTT
TRBD1	TRBV6-5	TRBJ1-3	.	CANSRQGGNTIYF	TGTGCCAACAGCAGACAGGGAGGAAACACCATATATTTT
.	TRBV5-4	TRBJ2-5	.	CVSTPQGTYVETQYF	TGTGTCAGCACCCCGCAGGGAACCTATGTGGAGACCCAGTACTTC
.	TRBV20-1	TRBJ2-5	.	CSVRDSPRQETQYF	TGCAGTGTTAGAGATAGCCCACGACAAGAGACCCAGTACTTC
.	TRBV5-1	TRBJ1-1	.	CASQAGMNTEAFF	TGCGCCAGTCAGGCAGGGATGAACACTGAAGCTTTCTTT
TRBD1	TRBV13	TRBJ1-2	many	CASSLTPGGDRAYGYTF	TGTGCCAGCAGCCTTACTCCCGGGGGGGACAGGGCCTATGGCTACACCTTC
.	TRBV12-5	TRBJ1-1	few	CASGLLGDTEAFF	TGTGCTAGTGGTTTGCTTGGGGACACTGAAGCTTTCTTT